One and the same sample provided the 26 T cell receptor beta chains below, sequenced in a study of tumor-infiltrating lymphocytes in localized non-small cell lung cancer. Clones were read by immunoSEQ multiplex PCR, and TCRdb kept only the in-frame ones, dropping some. The table includes fewer than 25,000 clones, approximately 80% detected once. The material sequenced was lung tumor tissue. The origin of the receptors is a human donor with non-small cell lung cancer.

V gene TRBV18 combines with J gene TRBJ2-6; D unclear. Per the germline V gene, CDR1 is KGHSH and CDR2 is LQKENI. V was cut by 0 bases and J by 2 bases, with 8 bases left in between. This CDR3 region has 16 residues. The DNA for the CDR3 is TGTGCCAGCTCACCACCGGTTCTTGCTGGGGCCAACGTCCTGACTTTC. The encoded protein is CASSPPVLAGANVLTF. The entire variable domain, with the rest obtained from reference TRBV18 and TRBJ2-6, is as follows: NAGVMQNPRHLVRRRGQEARLRCSPMKGHSHVYWYRQLPEEGLKFMVYLQKENIIDESGMPKERFSAEFPKEGPSILRIQQVVRGDSAAYFCASSPPVLAGANVLTFGAGSRLTVL.

The rearrangement uses TRBV30 and TRBJ2-7; 9 bases align to TRBD1. In germline, CDR1 is GTSNPN, CDR2 SVGIG (reference sequence). The CDR3 consists of 14 residues. V was clipped by 3 bases and J by 5 bases; unmatched bases: 8. This CDR3 reads CAWRTGGFGDEQYF. Here the CDR3 DNA reads TGTGCCTGGAGGACAGGGGGTTTCGGGGACGAGCAGTACTTC.

This clone was observed a few times. The gene calls are TRBV5-1 and TRBJ2-5; D possibly corresponds to TRBD1 (5 bases). Germline V gene data show CDR1 as SGHRS and CDR2 as YFSETQ. Between the trimmed V and J ends, which lost 1 base and 5 bases, there was a span of 18 bases. This CDR3 region has 16 residues. CDR3 DNA sequence: TGCGCCAGCAGCTTGCATGGTTTGAGCCCAGGGGAGACCCAGTACTTC. Translated, it gives CASSLHGLSPGETQYF. Full variable domain (outside the CDR3, taken from reference TRBV5-1 and TRBJ2-5): KAGVTQTPRYLIKTRGQQVTLSCSPISGHRSVSWYQQTPGQGLQFLFEYFSETQRNKGNFPGRFSGRQFSNSRSEMNVSTLELGDSALYLCASSLHGLSPGETQYFGPGTRLLVL.

This sequence joins TRBV10-1 and TRBJ2-7, with D perhaps TRBD1 or TRBD2 (6 bases each). Germline lookup yields CDR1 WNHNN and CDR2 SYGVQD (reference sequence). The CDR3 is made up of 14 amino acids. With 6 bases removed from V and 2 bases from J, the gap between germline ends came to 14 bases. CDR3 loop: CASRGRDTAYEQYF. Here the CDR3 DNA reads TGCGCCAGCAGGGGGCGGGACACAGCCTACGAGCAGTACTTC.

J is TRBJ2-5 and V is TRBV7-2, with D perhaps TRBD2 (6 bases). V gave up 2 bases and J gave up 3 bases, with 7 bases separating them. This CDR3 comprises 13 residues. CDR1 and CDR2 from the germline V gene are SGHTA and FQGNSA. The CDR3 DNA sequence: TGTGCCAGCAGCTTAATAGCGGAAGAGACCCAGTACTTC. It is translated as CASSLIAEETQYF.

This clone was observed a single time. CDR3 sequence: CASSLLTGADTQYF. CDR3 coding DNA: TGTGCCAGCAGTCTACTAACAGGGGCGGATACGCAGTATTTT. The chain employs TRBV6-1 and TRBJ2-3; TRBD1 matches 7 bases. Looked up from germline, CDR1 is MNHNS and CDR2 is SASEGT. V dropped 5 bases and J dropped 6; count of bases not matched to a gene: 8. CDR3 length: 14 amino acids.

The chain links TRBV29-1 to TRBJ2-2; 12 positions agree with TRBD2. CDR1 and CDR2 from the germline V gene are SQVTM and ANQGSEA. This CDR3 region has 14 residues. The trim removed 7 bases at V and 6 bases at J, leaving 6 bases unmatched. The CDR3 spells CSAGLAGSAGELFF. The CDR3, as DNA: TGCAGCGCCGGACTAGCGGGATCGGCCGGGGAGCTGTTTTTT.

The V and J genes are TRBV6-1 and TRBJ2-5; D unresolved. V was clipped by 1 base and J by 10 bases, with 13 bases between them. The CDR3 is made up of 13 amino acids. Per germline, CDR1 MNHNS and CDR2 SASEGT. CDR3 DNA sequence: TGTGCCAGCAGTGAAGGAATCCAGCGCGGCCAGTACTTC. It specifies CASSEGIQRGQYF.

This rearrangement joins TRBV4-3 to TRBJ2-2; TRBD1 matches 7 bases. CDR3 length: 15 residues. CDR1 and CDR2 from the germline V gene are LGHNA and YSLEER. V trimming: 0 bases; J trimming: 9 bases; junction bases outside the gene matches: 7. The CDR3 sequence is CASSQEEGAGWELFF. In nucleotides, the CDR3 is TGCGCCAGCAGCCAAGAAGAGGGGGCTGGGTGGGAGCTGTTTTTT.

This clone is judged medium-sized. This sequence joins TRBV9 and TRBJ2-7, with D possibly TRBD2 on 6 matching bases. V was trimmed by 3 bases and J by 1 base, leaving 20 bases between them. This CDR3 has 17 amino acids. Germline CDR1 and CDR2: SGDLS and YYNGEE. This CDR3 is CASSGDHGRGSSYEQYF. CDR3 sequence (DNA): TGTGCCAGCAGCGGAGACCACGGGCGGGGAAGTTCCTACGAGCAGTACTTC. The whole variable domain, remainder taken from reference TRBV9 and TRBJ2-7, is DSGVTQTPKHLITATGQRVTLRCSPRSGDLSVYWYQQSLDQGLQFLIQYYNGEERAKGNILERFSAQQFPDLHSELNLSSLELGDSALYFCASSGDHGRGSSYEQYFGPGTRLTVT.

The genes are TRBV5-1 and TRBJ2-1; perhaps TRBD2 as D (6 bases). Per the germline V gene, CDR1 is SGHRS and CDR2 is YFSETQ. The V end was cut by 4 bases, the J end by 2 bases, with 16 bases between. This CDR3 has 16 residues. CDR3 region: CASSLRGTGAYNEQFF. The DNA for the CDR3 is TGCGCCAGCAGCCTTCGGGGGACTGGGGCCTACAATGAGCAGTTCTTC. The whole variable domain, filled in from reference TRBV5-1 and TRBJ2-1, reads KAGVTQTPRYLIKTRGQQVTLSCSPISGHRSVSWYQQTPGQGLQFLFEYFSETQRNKGNFPGRFSGRQFSNSRSEMNVSTLELGDSALYLCASSLRGTGAYNEQFFGPGTRLTVL.

V is TRBV27 and J is TRBJ2-7; D is possibly TRBD1 (7 bases). The CDR3 covers 15 residues. Trimming pared 5 bases from V and 6 bases from J, leaving 20 bases between. CDR1 and CDR2 from the germline V gene are MNHEY and SMNVEV (reference sequence). In nucleotides, the CDR3 is TGTGCCAGCAGTCCTCAGACAGGGAGGTTTGGCGAGCAGTACTTC. Translated, it gives CASSPQTGRFGEQYF.

The rearrangement uses TRBV11-1 and TRBJ2-1; the D is unclear. V was trimmed by 2 bases and J by 1 base, leaving 12 bases between them. The CDR3 is 16 amino acids. Germline CDR1 is SGHAT and CDR2 is FQDESV (reference sequence). The chain's CDR3 is CASSLSGYHSYNEQFF. CDR3 DNA sequence: TGTGCCAGCAGCTTATCAGGATATCATTCCTACAATGAGCAGTTCTTC.

The chain is built from TRBV18 and TRBJ1-2, with a weak D call TRBD1 (5 bases). Germline assignment: CDR1 KGHSH and CDR2 LQKENI. This CDR3 is built from 14 residues. V lost 3 bases, J lost 8 bases, and 16 bases lay in between. The CDR3, as DNA: TGTGCCAGCTCACCGGCCAGGGATAAAGTCGGCTACACCTTC. This encodes CASSPARDKVGYTF.

The chain is built from TRBV10-3 and TRBJ2-7; TRBD1 is a possible D gene (6 bases). Germline V CDR1 and CDR2: ENHRY, SYGVKD. V was shortened by 2 bases and J by 7 bases, with 12 bases between the two germline ends. The CDR3 has 13 residues. The CDR3 sequence: CAISEGQPGEQYF. As DNA, the CDR3 is TGTGCCATCAGTGAGGGACAGCCTGGGGAGCAGTACTTC.

The CDR3 spells CASSPHGQGGWGEQFF. CDR3 DNA: TGTGCCAGCAGCCCCCACGGACAGGGGGGTTGGGGTGAGCAGTTCTTC. The chain couples TRBV7-2 to TRBJ2-1; TRBD1 aligns across 10 bases. The CDR3 sequence is 16 residues long. The V and J ends lost 5 bases and 9 bases, in that order; junction bases with no gene match: 13. CDR1 and CDR2 from the germline V gene are SGHTA and FQGNSA.

The chain joins TRBV20-1 to TRBJ2-5; D is unclear. The CDR3 spans 11 residues. With 4 bases removed from V and 2 bases from J, the gap between germline ends came to 5 bases. Germline CDR1 reads DFQATT; CDR2 reads SNEGSKA (reference sequence). In nucleotides, the CDR3 is TGCAGTGCTATCCCTCAAGAGACCCAGTACTTC. It codes for CSAIPQETQYF.

The gene calls are TRBV7-2 and TRBJ2-3; weak D call: TRBD2 (6 bases). The length of the CDR3 is 13 residues. V was trimmed by 4 bases and J by 4 bases, leaving 9 bases between them. Germline CDR1 and CDR2: SGHTA and FQGNSA. In DNA form, the CDR3 reads TGTGCCAGCAGCTCTTCGGGAGCAGATACGCAGTATTTT. Amino acid sequence: CASSSSGADTQYF.

This clone was detected a few times. The rearrangement joins TRBV19 to TRBJ1-2; perhaps TRBD1 as D (5 bases). There are 14 residues in the CDR3. Trimming cost V 3 bases and J 4 bases, with 12 bases left between them. Germline lookup yields CDR1 LNHDA and CDR2 SQIVND (reference sequence). CDR3 region: CASSIIGRGYGYTF. CDR3 DNA sequence: TGTGCCAGTAGTATCATCGGGAGGGGCTATGGCTACACCTTC.

The CDR3 DNA reads TGTGCCAGCAGTGAAGCATGGGGAGACTATGGCTACACCTTC. Protein product: CASSEAWGDYGYTF. The chain has TRBV6-1 and TRBJ1-2; no clear D. Trimming took off 0 bases at V and 3 bases at J, with 8 bases between the two ends. The CDR3 sequence is 14 residues long. Germline V gives CDR1 MNHNS, CDR2 SASEGT.

The chain combines TRBV18 with TRBJ2-7; 12 bases agree with TRBD2. V shed 5 bases, J shed 2 bases, and the junction held 4 bases outside the gene matches. This CDR3 contains 15 residues. Looked up from germline, CDR1 is KGHSH and CDR2 is LQKENI. The chain's CDR3 is CASSTTSGGPYEQYF. The CDR3, as DNA: TGTGCCAGCTCAACGACTAGCGGGGGACCCTACGAGCAGTACTTC. Drawing the rest from reference TRBV18 and TRBJ2-7, the complete variable domain is NAGVMQNPRHLVRRRGQEARLRCSPMKGHSHVYWYRQLPEEGLKFMVYLQKENIIDESGMPKERFSAEFPKEGPSILRIQQVVRGDSAAYFCASSTTSGGPYEQYFGPGTRLTVT.

This clone was found a few times. The rearrangement joins TRBV15 to TRBJ1-5, with TRBD1 identical over 7 bases. The CDR3 length is 16 residues. Per germline, CDR1 LNHNV and CDR2 YYDKDF (reference sequence). V trimming: 1 base; J trimming: 6 bases; junction bases outside the gene matches: 9. CDR3 region: CATSRGGTEATQPQHF. In nucleotides, the CDR3 is TGTGCCACCAGCAGAGGGGGGACAGAGGCAACTCAGCCCCAGCATTTT.

The chain couples TRBV11-3 to TRBJ2-3; 7 bases line up with TRBD2. This CDR3 contains 15 residues. The germline V gene encodes CDR1 SGHNT and CDR2 YENEEA. Trimming cost V 0 bases and J 2 bases; bases outside gene matches: 2. CDR3 sequence: CASSLEAGPTDTQYF. DNA of the CDR3: TGTGCCAGCAGCTTAGAAGCGGGACCCACAGATACGCAGTATTTT.

The chain couples TRBV5-4 to TRBJ2-5; D unresolved. The ends were cut back, 4 bases at V and 7 bases at J, with 8 bases in the middle. The V gene's germline CDR1 is SGHNT and CDR2 YYREEE (reference sequence). The length of the CDR3 is 11 residues. The CDR3 DNA reads TGTGCCAGCAGCCCCCCGAGGACCCAGTACTTC. It translates to CASSPPRTQYF.

The chain uses TRBV9 and TRBJ2-7; the D gene is possibly TRBD1 (5 bases). In germline, CDR1 is SGDLS, CDR2 YYNGEE. V lost 0 bases and J 4 bases, leaving 14 bases between the germline ends. The CDR3 has 15 residues. For the CDR3, the DNA is TGTGCCAGCAGCGTAGGATGGGGCAGGGAATACGAGCAGTACTTC. Translated: CASSVGWGREYEQYF.

This clone was observed a few times. V usage is TRBV30 and J usage is TRBJ2-1; no definite D call. The CDR3 has 14 amino acids. CDR1 and CDR2 (germline): GTSNPN, SVGIG (reference sequence). Trimming left V 4 bases short and J 0 bases short, with 10 bases between. The CDR3 DNA reads as TGTGCCTGGACCCAACAGAGCTCCTACAATGAGCAGTTCTTC. It specifies CAWTQQSSYNEQFF.